This T cell receptor (beta chain) was observed in a study of blood T cell repertoires in COVID-19. Germline-derived CDR1 and CDR2 are SGHTA and FQGNSA. The ends lost 7 bases at V and 2 bases at J; junction bases unmatched: 10. The CDR3 loop spans 16 amino acids. Assay used: immunoSEQ multiplex PCR; TCRdb lists only in-frame clones, some missing. The sample has 100,000 or so clones, around 81% seen once. Sequencing used peripheral blood. This chain connects TRBV7-2 to TRBJ2-7; the match to TRBD2 covers 11 bases. The clonotype comes from a man aged 45 to 65 with active or convalescent COVID-19. The chain's CDR3 is CASTQYGTSGPYEQYF. DNA for the CDR3: TGTGCCAGCACCCAATATGGGACTAGCGGACCCTACGAGCAGTACTTC. The full variable domain, with the rest looked up from reference TRBV7-2 and TRBJ2-7, is GAGVSQSPSNKVTEKGKDVELRCDPISGHTALYWYRQSLGQGLEFLIYFQGNSAPDKSGLPSDRFSAERTGGSVSTLTIQRTQQEDSAVYLCASTQYGTSGPYEQYFGPGTRLTVT.